This T cell receptor beta chain came from a study of monozygotic twins with inflammatory bowel disease. Germline values: CDR1 MNHEY, CDR2 SVGAGI. This CDR3 is built from 14 residues. TCRdb re-called the 5' RACE reads and catalogs CDR3 proteins one per entry, DNA excluded. There are 110,000 to 150,000 distinct CDR3 sequences in the sample, with 0.95% to 1.5% held by the top ten. Sequencing was carried out using blood. The V and J genes are TRBV6-5 and TRBJ2-4. The source of this sequence is a human donor with ulcerative colitis or Crohn's disease, or a healthy co-twin of an affected twin (not recorded which). CDR3 residues: CASSYSPLKNIQYF.